This T cell receptor beta chain was sequenced for a study of blood T cell repertoires in COVID-19. Sequenced by immunoSEQ multiplex PCR; TCRdb stores in-frame clones only, minus some. Of fewer than 500,000 clones in the sample, about 89% were seen once. The CDR3 consists of 12 residues. Trimming pared 3 bases from V and 9 bases from J, leaving 14 bases between. Per germline, CDR1 GTSNPN and CDR2 SVGIG (reference sequence). This clone appeared a single time. The sample comprised peripheral blood. The clonotype comes from a woman in her twenties or thirties with acute or convalescent COVID-19. The rearrangement links TRBV30 to TRBJ1-1; the D is unclear. Written as DNA, the CDR3 is TGTGCCTGGAGCACCTCAGGAAATCAAGCTTTCTTT. As protein: CAWSTSGNQAFF.